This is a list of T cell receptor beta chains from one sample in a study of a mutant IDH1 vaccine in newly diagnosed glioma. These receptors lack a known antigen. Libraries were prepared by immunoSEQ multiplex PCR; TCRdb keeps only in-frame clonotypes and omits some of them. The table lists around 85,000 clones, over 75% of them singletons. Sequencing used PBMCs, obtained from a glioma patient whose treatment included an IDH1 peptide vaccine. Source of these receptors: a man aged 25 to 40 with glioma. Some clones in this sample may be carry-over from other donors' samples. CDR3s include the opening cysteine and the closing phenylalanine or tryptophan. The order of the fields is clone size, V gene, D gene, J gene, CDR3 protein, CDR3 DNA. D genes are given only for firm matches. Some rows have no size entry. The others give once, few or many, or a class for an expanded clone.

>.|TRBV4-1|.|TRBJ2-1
CASSQVAYNEQFF
TGCGCCAGCAGCCAAGTAGCGTACAATGAGCAGTTCTTC
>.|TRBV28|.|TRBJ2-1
CASRGNEQFF
TGTGCCAGCAGGGGTAATGAGCAGTTCTTC
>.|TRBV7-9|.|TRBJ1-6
CASSIGPDNSPLHF
TGTGCCAGCAGCATAGGACCGGATAATTCACCCCTCCACTTT
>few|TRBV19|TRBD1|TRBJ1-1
CASSIRRGQYTEAFF
TGTGCCAGTAGTATTAGGAGGGGGCAGTACACTGAAGCTTTCTTT
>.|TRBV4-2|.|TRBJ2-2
CASSTGSTGELFF
TGTGCCAGCAGTACAGGGAGCACCGGGGAGCTGTTTTTT
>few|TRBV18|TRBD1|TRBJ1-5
CASSAGTGRSQPQHF
TGTGCCAGCTCGGCAGGGACAGGTAGGAGTCAGCCCCAGCATTTT
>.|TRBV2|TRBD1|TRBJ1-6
CASKDRGNSPLHF
TGTGCCAGCAAGGACAGGGGTAATTCACCCCTCCACTTT
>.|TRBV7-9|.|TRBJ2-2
CASSSNQGNTGELFF
TGTGCCAGCAGCTCTAATCAGGGGAACACCGGGGAGCTGTTTTTT
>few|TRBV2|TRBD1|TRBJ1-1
CASDRANTEAFF
TGTGCCAGCGACAGGGCGAACACTGAAGCTTTCTTT
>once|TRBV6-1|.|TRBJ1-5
CASSEGTDQPQHF
TGTGCCAGCAGTGAGGGGACGGATCAGCCCCAGCATTTT
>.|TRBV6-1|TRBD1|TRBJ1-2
CASSELRTGVGYTF
TGTGCCAGCAGTGAACTTAGGACAGGGGTAGGCTACACCTTC
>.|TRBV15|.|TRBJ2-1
CATSRDRGGIYNEQFF
TGTGCCACCAGCAGAGATAGGGGGGGTATCTACAATGAGCAGTTCTTC
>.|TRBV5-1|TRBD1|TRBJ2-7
CASSPWSGGYEQYF
TGCGCCAGCAGCCCCTGGTCAGGGGGCTACGAGCAGTACTTC
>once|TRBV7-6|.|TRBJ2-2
CASSLATRRTGELFF
TGTGCCAGCAGCTTAGCGACGAGGAGAACCGGGGAGCTGTTTTTT
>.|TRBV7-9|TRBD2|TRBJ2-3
CASSRPSGTSVIDTQYF
TGTGCCAGCAGCCGCCCATCCGGGACTAGCGTTATAGATACGCAGTATTTT
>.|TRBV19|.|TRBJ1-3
CASSMRQASGNTIYF
TGTGCCAGTAGTATGAGACAGGCCTCTGGAAACACCATATATTTT
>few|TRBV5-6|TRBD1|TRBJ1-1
CASSFTTDRRAAFF
TGTGCCAGCAGCTTCACGACGGACAGGAGGGCAGCTTTCTTT
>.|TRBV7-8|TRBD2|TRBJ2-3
CASSLAGTSAIRDTQYF
TGTGCCAGCAGCTTAGCAGGGACTAGCGCCATACGGGATACGCAGTATTTT
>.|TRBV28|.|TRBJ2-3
CASSSPGAPTDTQYF
TGTGCCAGCAGTTCTCCGGGAGCGCCGACAGATACGCAGTATTTT
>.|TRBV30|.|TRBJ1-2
CAWSAGVLDGYTF
TGTGCCTGGAGTGCAGGGGTGTTGGATGGCTACACCTTC
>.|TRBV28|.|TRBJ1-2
CASSSPPGGSDYGYTF
TGTGCCAGCAGTTCCCCACCGGGGGGAAGTGACTATGGCTACACCTTC
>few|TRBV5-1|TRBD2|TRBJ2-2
CASSPEPGLAFGELFF
TGCGCCAGCAGCCCAGAGCCGGGACTAGCGTTCGGGGAGCTGTTTTTT
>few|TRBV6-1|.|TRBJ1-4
CASSEPGNEKLFF
TGTGCCAGCAGTGAGCCCGGGAATGAAAAACTGTTTTTT
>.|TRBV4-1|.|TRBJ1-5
CASSQTREGRNQPQHF
TGCGCCAGCAGCCAAACTAGGGAAGGAAGAAATCAGCCCCAGCATTTT
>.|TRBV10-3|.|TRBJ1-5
CAISESVPVDQPQHF
TGTGCCATCAGTGAGTCGGTGCCGGTGGATCAGCCCCAGCATTTT
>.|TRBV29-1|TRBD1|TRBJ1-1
CSVPGTVSTEAFF
TGCAGCGTTCCCGGGACAGTGTCCACTGAAGCTTTCTTT
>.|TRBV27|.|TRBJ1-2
CASSPDVRVGGYTF
TGTGCCAGCAGTCCTGACGTCAGGGTGGGAGGCTACACCTTC
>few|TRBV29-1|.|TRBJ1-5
CSVVRGDSSQPQHF
TGCAGCGTCGTGCGTGGGGATAGCAGTCAGCCCCAGCATTTT
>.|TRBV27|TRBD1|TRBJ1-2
CASSDGTGAYGYTF
TGTGCCAGCAGTGACGGGACAGGTGCCTATGGCTACACCTTC
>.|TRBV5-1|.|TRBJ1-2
CASSLVPHRGYTF
TGCGCCAGCAGCTTGGTACCACACAGGGGCTACACCTTC
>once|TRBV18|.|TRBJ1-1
CASSPNIPDVNTEAFF
TGTGCCAGCTCACCAAACATTCCAGACGTGAACACTGAAGCTTTCTTT
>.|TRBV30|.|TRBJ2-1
CAWSGAGWVSSYNEQFF
TGTGCCTGGAGTGGGGCGGGGTGGGTTAGCTCCTACAATGAGCAGTTCTTC
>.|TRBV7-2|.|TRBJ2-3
CASKASTTADTQYF
TGTGCCAGCAAGGCTAGCACCACGGCAGATACGCAGTATTTT
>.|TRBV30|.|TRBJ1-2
CAWSVSQGSYANYGYTF
TGTGCCTGGAGTGTATCGCAAGGGTCCTACGCTAACTATGGCTACACCTTC
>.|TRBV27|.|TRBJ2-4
CASSQSLYGSKNIQYF
TGTGCCAGCAGCCAATCCTTATACGGTTCCAAAAACATTCAGTACTTC
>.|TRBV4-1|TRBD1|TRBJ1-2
CASSHGQVFYGYTF
TGCGCCAGCAGCCACGGACAGGTATTCTATGGCTACACCTTC
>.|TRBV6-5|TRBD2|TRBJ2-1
CAVENGGVRNEQFF
TGTGCTGTCGAGAACGGGGGGGTCAGGAATGAGCAGTTCTTC
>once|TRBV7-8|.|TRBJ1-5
CASSLDDNQPQHF
TGTGCCAGCAGCTTAGATGACAATCAGCCCCAGCATTTT
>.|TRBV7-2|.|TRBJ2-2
CASSLANTGKNTGELFF
TGTGCCAGCAGCTTAGCTAACACAGGGAAGAACACCGGGGAGCTGTTTTTT
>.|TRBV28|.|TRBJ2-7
CASSLTVWGFSYEQYF
TGTGCCAGCAGTTTGACCGTCTGGGGTTTTTCCTACGAGCAGTACTTC
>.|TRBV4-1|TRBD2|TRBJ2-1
CASSQGLAGSSRGEQFF
TGCGCCAGCAGCCAGGGACTAGCGGGATCCTCCCGGGGTGAGCAGTTCTTC
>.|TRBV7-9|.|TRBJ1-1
CASSLGQGRAEAFF
TGTGCCAGCAGCTTAGGTCAGGGGAGGGCTGAAGCTTTCTTT
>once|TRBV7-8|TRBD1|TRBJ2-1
CASSLGTGSNEQFF
TGTGCCAGCAGCTTAGGGACAGGGAGTAATGAGCAGTTCTTC
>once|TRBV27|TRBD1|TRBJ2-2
CASSRYIRTGGKVMGTGELFF
TGTGCCAGCAGTCGATATATACGGACAGGGGGAAAGGTTATGGGCACCGGGGAGCTGTTTTTT
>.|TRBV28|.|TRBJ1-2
CASSAGHPHSYTF
TGTGCCAGCAGTGCTGGACACCCTCATAGCTACACCTTC